This T cell receptor beta chain was sequenced in a study of regulatory T cells in long-lasting Graves disease. Time point: newly diagnosed GD, antithyroid drugs for less than 3 months. The TCR library used RNA extracted from PBMCs. This CDR3 comprises 18 residues. The germline V gene has CDR1 MGHRA and CDR2 YSYEKL. V was shortened by 0 bases and J by 4 bases, with 20 bases between the two germline ends. Libraries of TCR beta came from iRepertoire HTBI primers plus Arm-PCR of CDR3 regions. TCRdb re-analysed the multiplex PCR reads in MiXCR, keeping a single row per CDR3 protein. The data hold about 500,000 distinct CDR3 sequences, with 16% observed a single time. The same sample was also used in a study of T cells in Graves' hyperthyroidism and ophthalmopathy. That work contributes: Among clonotypes expanded in thyroid above 0.001, most were also found in blood.

The receptor's source is a middle-aged man with Graves disease. The V and J genes are TRBV4-1 and TRBJ2-3; no reliable D call. Sequencing was performed on peripheral blood mononuclear cells (PBMCs), taken at new diagnosis, from a patient treated with antithyroid drugs. CDR3 amino acids: CASSQDLGGSGRADTQYF. The CDR3 nucleotides are TGCGCCAGCAGCCAAGATCTTGGTGGTTCCGGGCGTGCAGATACGCAGTATTTT.